A few counts support the clone carrying this T cell receptor beta chain. The antigen remains unidentified. V was pared by 0 bases and J by 6 bases, with 6 bases of the junction left unmatched. From germline, CDR1 is DFQATT and CDR2 SNEGSKA (reference sequence). The CDR3 spans 15 residues. This sample is drawn from a study of identical twins. Healthy Caucasians provided all donations. Findings and limits, study-wide: The study reached conclusions through statistical analysis that was cross-sectional, not following the same donors.

TCRdb independently ran MiXCR on the 5' RACE reads; one entry per CDR3 protein. The data show hundreds of thousands of distinct CDR3 sequences, with about 12% seen just once and 7.2% held by the top ten. The sample also formed part of further work on yellow fever vaccine responses in identical twins.

The rearrangement joins TRBV20-1 to TRBJ2-1, with TRBD2 matching over 9 bases. The origin of this receptor is a woman under 30 in good health. Sequenced input: CD8+ T cells sorted from blood. The CDR3 nucleotides read TGCAGTGCTAGAGATTTGACTAGCGGAGGCAATGAGCAGTTCTTC. As protein: CSARDLTSGGNEQFF.